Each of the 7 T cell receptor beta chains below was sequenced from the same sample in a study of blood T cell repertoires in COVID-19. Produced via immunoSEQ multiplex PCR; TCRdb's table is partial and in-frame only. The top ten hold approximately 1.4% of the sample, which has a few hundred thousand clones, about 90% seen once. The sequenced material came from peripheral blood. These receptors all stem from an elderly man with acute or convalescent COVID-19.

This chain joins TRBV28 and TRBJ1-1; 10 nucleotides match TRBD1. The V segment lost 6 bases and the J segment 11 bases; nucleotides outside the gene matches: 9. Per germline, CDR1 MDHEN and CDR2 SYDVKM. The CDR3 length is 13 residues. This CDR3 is CASSRGQGRLAFF. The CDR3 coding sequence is TGTGCCAGCAGCAGGGGACAGGGGAGATTGGCTTTCTTT.

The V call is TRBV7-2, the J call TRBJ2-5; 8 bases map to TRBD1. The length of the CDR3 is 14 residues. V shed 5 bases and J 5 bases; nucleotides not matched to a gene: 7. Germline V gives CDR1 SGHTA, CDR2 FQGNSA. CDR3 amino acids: CASSPDRGHETQYF. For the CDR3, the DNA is TGTGCCAGCAGCCCAGACAGGGGTCACGAGACCCAGTACTTC.

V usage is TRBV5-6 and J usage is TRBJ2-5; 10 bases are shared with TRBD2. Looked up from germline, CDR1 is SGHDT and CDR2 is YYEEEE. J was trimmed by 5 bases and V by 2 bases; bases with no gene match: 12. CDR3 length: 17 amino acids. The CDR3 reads CASSFIAASGSWETQYF. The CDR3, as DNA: TGTGCCAGCAGCTTTATCGCGGCTAGCGGGAGTTGGGAGACCCAGTACTTC.

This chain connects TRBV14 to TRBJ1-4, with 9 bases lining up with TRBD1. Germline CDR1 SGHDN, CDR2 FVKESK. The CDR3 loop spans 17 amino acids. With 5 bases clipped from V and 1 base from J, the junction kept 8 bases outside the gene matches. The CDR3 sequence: CASSNPGQGKTNEKLFF. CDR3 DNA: TGTGCCAGCAGCAACCCCGGACAGGGGAAAACTAATGAAAAACTGTTTTTT.

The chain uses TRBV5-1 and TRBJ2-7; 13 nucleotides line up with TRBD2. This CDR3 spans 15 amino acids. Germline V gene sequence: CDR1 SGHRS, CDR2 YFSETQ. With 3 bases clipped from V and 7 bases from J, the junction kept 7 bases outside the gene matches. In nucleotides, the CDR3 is TGCGCCAGCAGCTCGGGACTAGCGGGATGGGGGGAGCAGTACTTC. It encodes CASSSGLAGWGEQYF.

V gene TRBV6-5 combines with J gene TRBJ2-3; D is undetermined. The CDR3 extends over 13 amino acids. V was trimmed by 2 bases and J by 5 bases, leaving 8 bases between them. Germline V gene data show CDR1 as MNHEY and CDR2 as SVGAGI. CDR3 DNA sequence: TGTGCCAGCAGTTACGAACTTTTAGATACGCAGTATTTT. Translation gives CASSYELLDTQYF.

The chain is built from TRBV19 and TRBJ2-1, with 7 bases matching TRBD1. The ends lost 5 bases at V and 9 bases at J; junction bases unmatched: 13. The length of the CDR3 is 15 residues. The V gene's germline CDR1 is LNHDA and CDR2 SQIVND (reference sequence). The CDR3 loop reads CASSPPDRYSSEQFF. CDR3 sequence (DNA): TGTGCCAGTAGTCCTCCGGACAGGTACTCATCTGAGCAGTTCTTC.